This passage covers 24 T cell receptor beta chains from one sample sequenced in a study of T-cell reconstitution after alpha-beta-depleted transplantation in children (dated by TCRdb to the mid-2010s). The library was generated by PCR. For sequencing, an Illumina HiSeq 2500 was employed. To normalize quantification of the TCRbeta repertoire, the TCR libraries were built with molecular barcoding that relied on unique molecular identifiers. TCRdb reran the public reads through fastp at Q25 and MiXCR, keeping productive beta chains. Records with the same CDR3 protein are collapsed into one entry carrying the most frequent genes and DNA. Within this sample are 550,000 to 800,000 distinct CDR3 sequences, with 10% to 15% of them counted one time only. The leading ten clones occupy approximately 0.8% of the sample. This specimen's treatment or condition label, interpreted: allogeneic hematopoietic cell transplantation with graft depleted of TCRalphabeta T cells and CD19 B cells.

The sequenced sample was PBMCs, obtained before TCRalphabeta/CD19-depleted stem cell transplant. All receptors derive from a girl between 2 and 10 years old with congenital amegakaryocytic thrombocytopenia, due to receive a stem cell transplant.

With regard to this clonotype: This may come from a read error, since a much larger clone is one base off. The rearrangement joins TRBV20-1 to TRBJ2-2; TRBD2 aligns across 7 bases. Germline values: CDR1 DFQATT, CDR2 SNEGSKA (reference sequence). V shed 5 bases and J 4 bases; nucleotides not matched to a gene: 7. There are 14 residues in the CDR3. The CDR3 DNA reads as TGCAGTGCTCACTTCACTAGCGCCACCGGGGAGCTGTTTTTT. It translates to CSAHFTSATGELFF.

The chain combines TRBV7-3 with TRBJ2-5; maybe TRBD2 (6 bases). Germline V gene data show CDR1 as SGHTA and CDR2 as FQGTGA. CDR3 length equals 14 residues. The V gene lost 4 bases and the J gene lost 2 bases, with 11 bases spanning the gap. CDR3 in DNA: TGTGCCAGCAGCTATAGCGGAATTCAAGAGACCCAGTACTTC. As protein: CASSYSGIQETQYF. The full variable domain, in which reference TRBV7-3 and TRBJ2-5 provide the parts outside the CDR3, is GAGVSQTPSNKVTEKGKYVELRCDPISGHTALYWYRQSLGQGPEFLIYFQGTGAADDSGLPNDRFFAVRPEGSVSTLKIQRTERGDSAVYLCASSYSGIQETQYFGPGTRLLVL.

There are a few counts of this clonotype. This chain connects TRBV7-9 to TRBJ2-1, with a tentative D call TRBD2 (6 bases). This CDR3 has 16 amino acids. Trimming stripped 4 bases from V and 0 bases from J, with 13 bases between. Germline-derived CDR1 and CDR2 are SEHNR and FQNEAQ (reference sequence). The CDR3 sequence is CASSSPLARSYNEQFF. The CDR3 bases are TGTGCCAGCAGCTCTCCCCTAGCGCGCTCCTACAATGAGCAGTTCTTC.

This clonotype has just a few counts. Here the CDR3 reads CSVGGGGHSNTGELFF. As DNA, the CDR3 is TGCAGCGTTGGTGGCGGGGGGCACTCGAACACCGGGGAGCTGTTTTTT. This chain links TRBV29-1 with TRBJ2-2; the match to TRBD2 covers 8 bases. The junction had 7 bases not matched to a gene; V was cut back by 4 bases and J by 0 bases. Germline CDR1 is SQVTM and CDR2 is ANQGSEA. The CDR3 consists of 16 residues.

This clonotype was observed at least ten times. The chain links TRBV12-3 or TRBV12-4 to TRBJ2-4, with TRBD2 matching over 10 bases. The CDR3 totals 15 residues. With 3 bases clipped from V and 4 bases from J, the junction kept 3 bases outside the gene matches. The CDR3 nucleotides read TGTGCCAGCAGTTTTCTAGCGGGAGAGAAAAACATTCAGTACTTC. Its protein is CASSFLAGEKNIQYF.

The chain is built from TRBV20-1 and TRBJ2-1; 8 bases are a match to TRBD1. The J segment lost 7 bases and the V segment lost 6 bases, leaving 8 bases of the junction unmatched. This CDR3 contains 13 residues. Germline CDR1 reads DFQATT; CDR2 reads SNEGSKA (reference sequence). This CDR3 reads CSALQGAKNEQFF. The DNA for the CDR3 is TGCAGTGCGCTTCAGGGGGCCAAGAATGAGCAGTTCTTC.

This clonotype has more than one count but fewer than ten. The CDR3 reads CASSLPGTTQETQYF. In DNA form, the CDR3 reads TGTGCCAGCAGCTTACCCGGGACTACCCAAGAGACCCAGTACTTC. The chain combines TRBV7-9 with TRBJ2-5; 7 positions match TRBD2. Germline trimming cut 2 bases from V and 1 base from J; bases unmatched to any gene: 4. The germline CDR1 and CDR2 sequences are SEHNR and FQNEAQ (reference sequence). CDR3 length: 15 residues.

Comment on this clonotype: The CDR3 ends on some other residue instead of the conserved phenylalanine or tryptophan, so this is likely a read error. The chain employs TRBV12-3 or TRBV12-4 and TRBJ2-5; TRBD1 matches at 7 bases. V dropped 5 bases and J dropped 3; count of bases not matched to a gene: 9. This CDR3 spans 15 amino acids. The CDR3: CASSTKGGTKETQYV. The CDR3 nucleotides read TGTGCCAGCAGTACAAAAGGGGGCACCAAAGAGACCCAGTACGTC.

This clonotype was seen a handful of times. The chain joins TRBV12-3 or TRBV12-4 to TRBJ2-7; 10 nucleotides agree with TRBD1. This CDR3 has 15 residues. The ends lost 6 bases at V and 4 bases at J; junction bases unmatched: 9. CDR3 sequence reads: CASSTGTGAVYEQYF. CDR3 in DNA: TGTGCCAGCAGCACGGGGACAGGGGCCGTGTACGAGCAGTACTTC.

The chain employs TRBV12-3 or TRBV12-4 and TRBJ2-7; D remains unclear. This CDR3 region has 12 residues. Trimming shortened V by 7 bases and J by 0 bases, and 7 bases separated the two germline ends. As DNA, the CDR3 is TGTGCCAGCACCGACGACTCCTACGAGCAGTACTTC. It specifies CASTDDSYEQYF.

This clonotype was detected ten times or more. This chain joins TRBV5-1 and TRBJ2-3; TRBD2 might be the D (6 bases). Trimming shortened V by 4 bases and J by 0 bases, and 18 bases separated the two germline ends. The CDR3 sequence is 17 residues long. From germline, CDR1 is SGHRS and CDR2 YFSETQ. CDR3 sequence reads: CASSGGKVRASTDTQYF. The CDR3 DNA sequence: TGCGCCAGCAGCGGAGGGAAAGTAAGGGCTAGCACAGATACGCAGTATTTT.

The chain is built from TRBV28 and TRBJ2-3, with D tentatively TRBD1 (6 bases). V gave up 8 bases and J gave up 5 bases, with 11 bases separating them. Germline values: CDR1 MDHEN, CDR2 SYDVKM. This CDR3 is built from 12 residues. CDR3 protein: CASALRGDTQYF. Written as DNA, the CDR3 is TGTGCCAGCGCTCTCAGGGGAGATACGCAGTATTTT.

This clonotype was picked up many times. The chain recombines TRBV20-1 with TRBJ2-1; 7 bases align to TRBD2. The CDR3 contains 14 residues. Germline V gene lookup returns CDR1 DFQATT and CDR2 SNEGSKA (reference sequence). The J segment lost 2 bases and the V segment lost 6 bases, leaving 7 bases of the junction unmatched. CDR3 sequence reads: CSATGTTTYNEQFF. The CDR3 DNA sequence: TGCAGTGCGACCGGGACTACCACCTACAATGAGCAGTTCTTC.

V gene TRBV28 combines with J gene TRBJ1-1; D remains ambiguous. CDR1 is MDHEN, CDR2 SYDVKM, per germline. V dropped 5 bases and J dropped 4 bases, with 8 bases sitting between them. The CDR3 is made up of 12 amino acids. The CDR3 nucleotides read TGTGCCAGCAGTGGGGATGTCACTGAAGCTTTCTTT. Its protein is CASSGDVTEAFF.

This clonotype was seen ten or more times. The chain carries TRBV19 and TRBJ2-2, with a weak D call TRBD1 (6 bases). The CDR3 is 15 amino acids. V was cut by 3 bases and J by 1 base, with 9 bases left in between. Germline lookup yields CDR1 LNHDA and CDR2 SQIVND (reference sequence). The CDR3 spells CASSMLDRNTGELFF. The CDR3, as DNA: TGTGCCAGTAGTATGTTGGACAGGAACACCGGGGAGCTGTTTTTT.

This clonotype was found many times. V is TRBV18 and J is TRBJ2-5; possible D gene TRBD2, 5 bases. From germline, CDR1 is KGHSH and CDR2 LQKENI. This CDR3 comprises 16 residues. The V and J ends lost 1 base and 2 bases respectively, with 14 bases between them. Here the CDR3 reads CASSPLSRVTQETQYF. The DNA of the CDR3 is TGTGCCAGCTCACCACTGTCGCGGGTTACTCAAGAGACCCAGTACTTC.

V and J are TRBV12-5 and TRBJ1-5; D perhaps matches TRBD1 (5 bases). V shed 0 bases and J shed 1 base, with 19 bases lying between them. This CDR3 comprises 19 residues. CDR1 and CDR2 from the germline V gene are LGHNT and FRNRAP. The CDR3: CASGLVRGVWDRSNQPQHF. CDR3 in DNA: TGTGCTAGTGGTTTGGTCCGGGGGGTTTGGGACCGGAGCAATCAGCCCCAGCATTTT.

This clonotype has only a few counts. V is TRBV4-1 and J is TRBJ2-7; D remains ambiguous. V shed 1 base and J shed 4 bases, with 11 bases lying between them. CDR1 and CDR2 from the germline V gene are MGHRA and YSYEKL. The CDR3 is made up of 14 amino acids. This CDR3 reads CASSQVAVGYEQYF. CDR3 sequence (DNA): TGCGCCAGCAGCCAAGTAGCCGTCGGATACGAGCAGTACTTC.

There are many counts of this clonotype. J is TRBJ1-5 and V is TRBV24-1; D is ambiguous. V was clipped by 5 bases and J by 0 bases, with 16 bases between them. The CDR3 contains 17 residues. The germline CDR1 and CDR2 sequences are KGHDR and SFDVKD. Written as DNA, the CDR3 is TGTGCCACCAGTGGTGGCCAACTAGCCGATAGCAATCAGCCCCAGCATTTT. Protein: CATSGGQLADSNQPQHF.

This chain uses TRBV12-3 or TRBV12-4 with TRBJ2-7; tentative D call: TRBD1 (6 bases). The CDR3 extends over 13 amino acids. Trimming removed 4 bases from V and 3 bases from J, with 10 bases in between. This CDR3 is CASSSPDSYEQYF. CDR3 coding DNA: TGTGCCAGCAGTTCACCGGACAGCTACGAGCAGTACTTC.

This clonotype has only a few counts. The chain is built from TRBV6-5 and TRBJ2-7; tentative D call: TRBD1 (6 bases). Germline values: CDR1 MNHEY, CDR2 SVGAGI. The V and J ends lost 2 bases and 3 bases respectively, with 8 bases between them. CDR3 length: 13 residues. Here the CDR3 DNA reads TGTGCCAGCAGTTACAGGGGGTTCTACGAGCAGTACTTC. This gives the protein CASSYRGFYEQYF.

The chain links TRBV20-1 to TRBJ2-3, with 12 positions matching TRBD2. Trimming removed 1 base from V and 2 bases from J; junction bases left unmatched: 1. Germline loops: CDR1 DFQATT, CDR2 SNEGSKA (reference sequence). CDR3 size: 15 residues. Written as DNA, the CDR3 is TGCAGTGCTAGAGGGACTAGCGGGACCACAGATACGCAGTATTTT. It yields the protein CSARGTSGTTDTQYF.

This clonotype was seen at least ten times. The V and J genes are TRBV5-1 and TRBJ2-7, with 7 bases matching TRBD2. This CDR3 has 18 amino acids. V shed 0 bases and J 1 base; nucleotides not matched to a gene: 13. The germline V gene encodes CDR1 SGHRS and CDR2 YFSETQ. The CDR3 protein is CASSLDYSGTTISYEQYF. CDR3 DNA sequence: TGCGCCAGCAGCTTGGACTACTCCGGGACTACTATTTCCTACGAGCAGTACTTC.

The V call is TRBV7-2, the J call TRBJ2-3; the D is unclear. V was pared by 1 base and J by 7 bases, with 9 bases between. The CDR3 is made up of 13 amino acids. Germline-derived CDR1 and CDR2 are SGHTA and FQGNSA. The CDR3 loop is CASSLVPRNTQYF. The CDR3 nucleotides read TGTGCCAGCAGCTTAGTCCCTAGAAATACGCAGTATTTT.